This TCR beta chain emerged from a study of human T cells and chemical hapten exposure. Study-wide results and limits: There was alopecia in the donors, so their immune response may differ from that of healthy people.

This clonotype was seen more than once but under ten times. No antigen is known for it. Stated time point: pre-sensitization, week 0. The treatment: therapeutic diphenylcyclopropenone sensitization with weekly scalp DPC. TCRdb re-analysed the RACE reads in MiXCR, keeping a single row per CDR3 protein. The table lists 250,000 or so distinct CDR3 sequences, over 8% of them singletons, with 2% to 2.5% in the top ten. The CDR3 runs to 14 residues. Trimming removed 8 bases at V and 3 bases at J, with 16 bases between. Germline CDR1 is SGHVS and CDR2 is FQNEAQ. The rearrangement links TRBV7-8 to TRBJ2-5; TRBD2 might be the D (7 bases). This sequence was found in a woman aged 40-49 years with alopecia areata. Some clones in this sample may be carry-over from other donors' samples. The material was whole blood, obtained in connection with sensitization to the hapten diphenylcyclopropenone (DPC). The CDR3 bases are TGTGCCAGCCGGGCGGGGGCCCAAAAAGAGACCCAGTACTTC. Translating gives CASRAGAQKETQYF.